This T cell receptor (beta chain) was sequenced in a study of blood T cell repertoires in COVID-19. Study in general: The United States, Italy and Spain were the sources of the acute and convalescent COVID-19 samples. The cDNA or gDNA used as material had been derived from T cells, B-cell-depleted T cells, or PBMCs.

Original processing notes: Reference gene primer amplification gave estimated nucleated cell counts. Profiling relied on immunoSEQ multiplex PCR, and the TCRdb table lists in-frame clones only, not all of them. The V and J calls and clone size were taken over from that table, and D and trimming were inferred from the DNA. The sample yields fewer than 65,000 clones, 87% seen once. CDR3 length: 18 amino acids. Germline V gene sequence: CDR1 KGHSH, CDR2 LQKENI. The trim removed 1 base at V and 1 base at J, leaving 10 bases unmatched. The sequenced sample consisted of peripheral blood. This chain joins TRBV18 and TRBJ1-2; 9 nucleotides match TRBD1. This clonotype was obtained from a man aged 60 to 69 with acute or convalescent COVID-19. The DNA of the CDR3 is TGTGCCAGCTCACCACTCCCGGACAGGGGATCTCTTAACTATGGCTACACCTTC. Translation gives CASSPLPDRGSLNYGYTF.